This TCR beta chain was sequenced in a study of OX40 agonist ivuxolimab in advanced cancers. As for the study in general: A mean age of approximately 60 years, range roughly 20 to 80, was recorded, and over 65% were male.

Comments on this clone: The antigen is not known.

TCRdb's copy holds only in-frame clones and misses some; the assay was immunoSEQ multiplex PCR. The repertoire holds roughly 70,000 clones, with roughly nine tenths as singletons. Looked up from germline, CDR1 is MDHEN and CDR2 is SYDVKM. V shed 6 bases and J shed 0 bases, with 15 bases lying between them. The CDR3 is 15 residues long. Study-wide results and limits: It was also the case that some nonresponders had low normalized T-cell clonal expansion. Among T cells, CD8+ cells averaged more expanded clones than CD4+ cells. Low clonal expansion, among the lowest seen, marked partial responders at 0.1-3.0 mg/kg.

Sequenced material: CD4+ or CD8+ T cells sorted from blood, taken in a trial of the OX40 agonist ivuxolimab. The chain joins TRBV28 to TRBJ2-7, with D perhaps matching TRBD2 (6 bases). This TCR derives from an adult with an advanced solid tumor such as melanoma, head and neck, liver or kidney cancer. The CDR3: CASSLPGLSSYEQYF. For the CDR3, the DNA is TGTGCCAGCAGCTTGCCGGGACTTAGCTCCTACGAGCAGTACTTC.